One sample yielded the 15 T cell receptor beta chains listed below, sequenced in a study of T cells in Graves' hyperthyroidism and ophthalmopathy. What was amplified from RNA transcripts were TCR beta CDR3 regions. The primer set for the first-round RT-PCR of the TCR CDR3 was HTBI. TCRdb called the multiplex PCR reads again in MiXCR, with one record for every CDR3 protein. Among 500,000 or so distinct CDR3 sequences listed, roughly 16% were seen once. The sample taken for sequencing was blood. These receptors all come from a woman in her twenties or thirties with Graves' ophthalmopathy.

The chain is built from TRBV7-9 and TRBJ1-3; 10 bases agree with TRBD1. Germline values: CDR1 SEHNR, CDR2 FQNEAQ (reference sequence). The V and J ends lost 5 bases and 4 bases, in that order; junction bases with no gene match: 11. The CDR3 totals 17 residues. This CDR3 is CASSHLMGQGTGNTIYF. In DNA form, the CDR3 reads TGTGCCAGCAGCCACCTGATGGGACAGGGGACCGGAAACACCATATATTTT.

At least ten counts were recorded for this clonotype. The chain links TRBV30 to TRBJ1-1, with D maybe TRBD1 (5 bases). The V gene's germline CDR1 is GTSNPN and CDR2 SVGIG (reference sequence). This CDR3 has 13 amino acids. Trimming shortened V by 4 bases and J by 11 bases, and 20 bases separated the two germline ends. CDR3 loop: CAWTSGVGGPAFF. The CDR3 nucleotides are TGTGCCTGGACCTCAGGAGTCGGGGGTCCGGCTTTCTTT.

This clonotype appeared a few times. V is TRBV4-3 and J is TRBJ1-1; no clear D gene. This CDR3 is built from 13 residues. V lost 0 bases and J lost 4, with 6 bases in between. Germline V gene sequence: CDR1 LGHNA, CDR2 YSLEER. The CDR3 sequence: CASSQDTATEAFF. The CDR3 coding sequence is TGCGCCAGCAGCCAAGATACGGCCACTGAAGCTTTCTTT.

J is TRBJ1-5 and V is TRBV30, with 8 bases fitting TRBD1. This CDR3 region has 15 residues. V dropped 3 bases and J dropped 2; count of bases not matched to a gene: 6. Germline V lookup: CDR1 GTSNPN, CDR2 SVGIG (reference sequence). The CDR3 protein is CAWRAQGAGNQPQHF. The CDR3 nucleotides read TGTGCCTGGAGGGCTCAGGGGGCCGGCAATCAGCCCCAGCATTTT.

This clonotype has a handful of counts. CDR3 amino acids: CATSDPTRVGSLEQYF. The CDR3 coding sequence is TGTGCCACCAGTGATCCCACCAGGGTGGGATCTCTCGAGCAGTACTTC. The J gene is TRBJ2-7, the V gene TRBV24-1, with D tentatively TRBD1 (5 bases). The CDR3 spans 16 residues. V lost 3 bases to trimming and J lost 6 bases, with 20 bases between them. Germline V gives CDR1 KGHDR, CDR2 SFDVKD.

This clonotype appeared many times. The V gene is TRBV20-1, the J gene TRBJ2-1; 7 bases agree with TRBD1. This CDR3 contains 14 residues. V dropped 5 bases and J dropped 2; count of bases not matched to a gene: 6. In germline, CDR1 is DFQATT, CDR2 SNEGSKA (reference sequence). CDR3 in amino acids: CSARHGTAYNEQFF. CDR3 coding DNA: TGCAGTGCTCGACACGGGACAGCCTACAATGAGCAGTTCTTC.

This clonotype occurred many times. V and J are TRBV12-3 or TRBV12-4 and TRBJ2-7, with 8 bases aligning to TRBD1. The junction had 5 bases not matched to a gene; V was cut back by 7 bases and J by 0 bases. The CDR3 totals 14 residues. The CDR3 sequence is CASTGGPSSYEQYF. The CDR3 nucleotides read TGTGCCAGCACAGGGGGCCCAAGCTCCTACGAGCAGTACTTC.

The CDR3 DNA sequence: TGCAGTGCTAGGGGAGTGGCTAGCGCGTCCTACGAGCAGTACTTC. Amino acid sequence: CSARGVASASYEQYF. The chain combines TRBV20-1 with TRBJ2-7; D possibly corresponds to TRBD2 (6 bases). Germline CDR1 DFQATT, CDR2 SNEGSKA (reference sequence). The CDR3 loop spans 15 amino acids. Deletions cut 3 bases from V and 1 base from J, with 16 bases between.

The genes are TRBV5-6 and TRBJ2-6; 8 nucleotides line up with TRBD1. CDR1 is SGHDT, CDR2 YYEEEE, per germline. V was clipped by 0 bases and J by 0 bases; unmatched bases: 14. The CDR3 sequence is 21 residues long. CDR3 in amino acids: CASSLGGLLGQAASGANVLTF. As DNA, the CDR3 is TGTGCCAGCAGCTTGGGAGGGTTACTGGGACAGGCCGCCTCTGGGGCCAACGTCCTGACTTTC.

This clonotype has a count of ten or more. The V call is TRBV6-2 or TRBV6-3, the J call TRBJ2-7; D gene uncertain. The length of the CDR3 is 12 residues. The germline gives CDR1 MNHEY, CDR2 SVGEGT. Trimming pared 8 bases from V and 9 bases from J, leaving 17 bases between. The DNA of the CDR3 is TGTGCCAGCTGTGGTGACCCCCGACGGCAGTACTTC. Protein: CASCGDPRRQYF.

The chain has TRBV5-6 and TRBJ2-1, with D possibly being TRBD2 (6 bases). This CDR3 contains 14 residues. V lost 3 bases to trimming and J lost 4 bases, with 11 bases between them. In germline, CDR1 is SGHDT, CDR2 YYEEEE. The CDR3 region is CASSSGTPYNEQFF. The CDR3, as DNA: TGTGCCAGCAGCTCGGGGACTCCTTACAATGAGCAGTTCTTC.

This clonotype was observed a handful of times. The chain links TRBV4-1 to TRBJ1-2; TRBD1 is a possible D gene (5 bases). This CDR3 spans 14 amino acids. In germline, CDR1 is MGHRA, CDR2 YSYEKL. Trimming shortened V by 1 base and J by 4 bases, and 10 bases separated the two germline ends. The CDR3 coding sequence is TGCGCCAGCAGCCAAGCAACGGGGACCTATGGCTACACCTTC. This gives the protein CASSQATGTYGYTF.

Comments on this clonotype: With a much larger clone just one base away, this may be a read error. This chain joins TRBV4-2 and TRBJ2-1, with D perhaps matching TRBD2 (7 bases). The CDR3 spans 15 residues. Trimming cost V 6 bases and J 3 bases, with 15 bases left between them. Germline CDR1 reads LGHNA; CDR2 reads YNFKEQ. The CDR3 sequence: CASREGGEIYNEQFF. As DNA, the CDR3 is TGTGCCAGCAGGGAGGGGGGGGAGATCTACAATGAGCAGTTCTTC.

This chain uses TRBV7-9 with TRBJ2-7, with D perhaps assigned TRBD1 or TRBD2 (5 bases each). The CDR3 runs 16 residues. Trimming removed 4 bases at V and 2 bases at J, with 18 bases between. Per the germline V gene, CDR1 is SEHNR and CDR2 is FQNEAQ (reference sequence). The CDR3 protein is CASSYNTGPPTYEQYF. The CDR3 DNA reads as TGTGCCAGCAGCTATAATACGGGACCTCCGACCTACGAGCAGTACTTC.

This clonotype was seen a single time. The chain combines TRBV6-5 with TRBJ2-7, with D hard to call. V was pared by 2 bases and J by 2 bases, with 10 bases between. This CDR3 spans 14 amino acids. Germline-derived CDR1 and CDR2 are MNHEY and SVGAGI. The DNA for the CDR3 is TGTGCCAGCAGTTACGGTCCCCGAGCCTACGAGCAGTACTTC. Protein: CASSYGPRAYEQYF.